This T cell receptor beta chain appears in the sequencing data of a study of T cell responses to AZD1222 COVID-19 vaccine. Points from the study as a whole: Epitopes outside B.1.351 and B.1.1.7 mutated regions reportedly drew nearly half of spike TCRs. The sample set comprised mostly white British donors with more females, and clonal diversity was possibly underestimated. Sampled repertoires all dated from after the peak T cell response.

Sequenced by immunoSEQ multiplex PCR; TCRdb stores in-frame clones only, minus some. The sample consists of roughly 98,000 clones, 85% to 95% of them appearing once. Germline CDR1 MDHEN, CDR2 SYDVKM. Trimming at V came to 6 bases and at J to 9 bases, leaving 23 bases not matched to a gene. The CDR3 runs to 19 residues. A word on this clone: What it recognizes is unknown.

The rearrangement joins TRBV28 to TRBJ1-6; TRBD1 aligns across 7 bases. The TCR sequence derives from an adult in good health. Source: peripheral blood, taken on day 0 of AZD1222 vaccination. CDR3 coding DNA: TGTGCCAGCAGAGATGGGACAGCCCACCGTGGGTTATTATTTTCACCCCTCCACTTT. Amino acid sequence: CASRDGTAHRGLLFSPLHF.